Listed below are T cell receptor beta chains from one sample, sequenced in a study of blood T cell repertoires in COVID-19. Profiled with immunoSEQ multiplex PCR; TCRdb holds only in-frame clones, not every one. The repertoire holds approximately 230,000 clones, with just under 85% as singletons. The specimen sequenced was PBMCs or T cells enriched from blood (not recorded which). These TCRs come from a man aged 35 to 55 who had recovered from COVID-19. Both conserved end residues are part of each CDR3. D genes are given only for firm matches. Where a row states a size, it is once, few, many or the class of an expanded clone; other rows omit it.

clone size	V gene	D gene	J gene	CDR3 protein	CDR3 DNA
-	TRBV7-6	-	TRBJ2-5	CASSLGEDGTQYF	TGTGCCAGCAGCTTAGGGGAGGACGGGACCCAGTACTTC
-	TRBV7-6	TRBD2	TRBJ2-7	CASRYLAGDPHEQYF	TGTGCCAGCAGGTACCTAGCGGGAGATCCCCACGAGCAGTACTTC
-	TRBV4-3	-	TRBJ1-4	CASSPGRIDEKLFF	TGCGCCAGCAGCCCGGGTAGAATCGATGAAAAACTGTTTTTT
few	TRBV4-1	-	TRBJ1-2	CASSQEGASYGYTF	TGCGCCAGCAGCCAAGAAGGGGCTAGTTATGGCTACACCTTC
-	TRBV28	-	TRBJ2-1	CASSTTGKQFF	TGTGCCAGCAGCACCACAGGGAAGCAGTTCTTC
-	TRBV5-1	-	TRBJ2-1	CASSLVQGSGNEQFF	TGCGCCAGCAGCTTGGTACAGGGCAGTGGCAATGAGCAGTTCTTC
-	TRBV29-1	-	TRBJ1-4	CAGGRLNEKLFF	TGCGCGGGGGGGCGGCTGAATGAAAAACTGTTTTTT
-	TRBV6-5	-	TRBJ1-3	CASSTTSSSGNTIYF	TGTGCCAGCAGTACCACCTCGAGCTCTGGAAACACCATATATTTT
-	TRBV27	TRBD1	TRBJ1-1	CASSSRQGRTNTEAFF	TGTGCCAGCAGTTCAAGACAGGGACGAACGAACACTGAAGCTTTCTTT
-	TRBV2	TRBD2	TRBJ2-3	CASSRSGARTDTQYF	TGTGCCAGCAGTCGGAGCGGGGCTCGCACAGATACGCAGTATTTT
-	TRBV7-9	-	TRBJ1-6	CASSLFRGGAGETLHF	TGTGCCAGCAGCTTATTTCGCGGGGGGGCCGGGGAGACCCTCCACTTT
-	TRBV6-1	-	TRBJ1-5	CASSEKRFGGNQPQHF	TGTGCCAGCAGTGAAAAAAGGTTCGGAGGCAATCAGCCCCAGCATTTT
-	TRBV6-1	-	TRBJ1-1	CASSEPGSLAEAFF	TGTGCCAGCAGTGAACCGGGGTCCCTCGCCGAAGCTTTCTTT
-	TRBV24-1	-	TRBJ2-1	CATSESTGALPWEQFF	TGTGCCACCAGTGAATCGACAGGTGCCCTGCCTTGGGAGCAGTTCTTC
-	TRBV9	-	TRBJ2-7	CASSDPPGHRNYEQYF	TGTGCCAGCAGCGACCCCCCGGGACACAGGAACTACGAGCAGTACTTC
once	TRBV5-8	TRBD1	TRBJ1-5	CASINRDRPYQPQHF	TGTGCCAGCATCAACCGGGACAGACCTTATCAGCCCCAGCATTTT
-	TRBV19	-	TRBJ1-1	CASTQLQPNTEAFF	TGTGCCTCGACGCAGCTACAGCCGAACACTGAAGCTTTCTTT
-	TRBV28	-	TRBJ2-1	CASSSPGTYNEQFF	TGTGCCAGCAGTTCTCCCGGTACCTACAATGAGCAGTTCTTC
-	TRBV28	-	TRBJ2-5	CASSSVAETQYF	TGTGCCAGCAGTTCCGTAGCGGAGACCCAGTACTTC
-	TRBV7-9	-	TRBJ1-3	CASSPSGMRGNTIYF	TGTGCCAGCAGCCCCTCGGGGATGAGGGGAAACACCATATATTTT
-	TRBV6-9	-	TRBJ2-2	CASSYDRRTGELFF	TGTGCCAGCAGTTATGACAGGCGGACCGGGGAGCTGTTTTTT
-	TRBV19	-	TRBJ2-3	CASRSSATDTQYF	TGTGCCAGTAGGTCGAGCGCCACAGATACGCAGTATTTT
-	TRBV7-6	TRBD1	TRBJ2-7	CASSPWTGAAYEQYF	TGTGCCAGCAGCCCCTGGACAGGGGCCGCCTACGAGCAGTACTTC
few	TRBV7-9	-	TRBJ1-5	CASSSNNQPQHF	TGTGCCAGCAGCTCCAACAATCAGCCCCAGCATTTT
-	TRBV6-1	TRBD1	TRBJ1-2	CASSDVSQGFHGYTF	TGTGCCAGCAGTGATGTCTCACAGGGGTTCCATGGCTACACCTTC
few	TRBV19	TRBD2	TRBJ2-5	CASSIVPSGEETQYF	TGTGCCAGTAGTATAGTCCCTAGCGGAGAAGAGACCCAGTACTTC
-	TRBV9	-	TRBJ2-5	CASSVGRGQETQYF	TGTGCCAGCAGCGTAGGGAGGGGGCAGGAGACCCAGTACTTC
-	TRBV7-2	TRBD2	TRBJ2-2	CASSASLAGYTGELFF	TGTGCCAGCAGCGCAAGCCTAGCGGGATACACCGGGGAGCTGTTTTTT
-	TRBV27	-	TRBJ2-1	CASSRGAGRYNEQFF	TGTGCCAGCAGTCGAGGGGCGGGACGGTACAATGAGCAGTTCTTC
-	TRBV5-5	TRBD2	TRBJ2-7	CASSLVAGGLSYEQYF	TGTGCCAGCAGCTTGGTAGCGGGGGGCCTCTCCTACGAGCAGTACTTC
-	TRBV5-4	TRBD1	TRBJ1-1	CATSKGAMNTEAFF	TGTGCCACTTCGAAGGGGGCCATGAACACTGAAGCTTTCTTT
-	TRBV27	-	TRBJ2-7	CASSLFRGSPYEQYF	TGTGCCAGCAGTTTATTCAGGGGAAGTCCCTACGAGCAGTACTTC
-	TRBV12-3/TRBV12-4	-	TRBJ1-5	CASSLAHYQPQHF	TGTGCCAGCAGTTTAGCCCATTATCAGCCCCAGCATTTT
-	TRBV7-2	-	TRBJ2-3	CASSFRRVADTQYF	TGTGCCAGCAGTTTCCGACGGGTTGCAGATACGCAGTATTTT
-	TRBV28	-	TRBJ1-1	CASRTGGRVRGTEAFF	TGTGCCAGCAGAACGGGGGGCAGGGTTCGAGGCACTGAAGCTTTCTTT